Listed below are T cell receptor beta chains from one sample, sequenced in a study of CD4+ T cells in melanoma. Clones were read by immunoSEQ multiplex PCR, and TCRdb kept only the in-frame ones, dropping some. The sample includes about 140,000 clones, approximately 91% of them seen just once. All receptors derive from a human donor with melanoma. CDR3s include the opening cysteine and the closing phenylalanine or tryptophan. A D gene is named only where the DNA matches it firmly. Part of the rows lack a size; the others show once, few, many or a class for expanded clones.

CDR3aa: CASSQGTNQVSSGAAFF
CDR3nt: TGTGCCAGCAGCCAAGGCACGAATCAGGTCTCTTCAGGGGCCGCTTTCTTT
abundance: NA
v_gene: TRBV14
d_gene: NA
j_gene: TRBJ1-1

CDR3aa: CSGWANEKLFF
CDR3nt: TGCAGTGGTTGGGCTAATGAAAAACTGTTTTTT
abundance: once
v_gene: TRBV20-1
d_gene: NA
j_gene: TRBJ1-4

CDR3aa: CASSQDARYGYGYTF
CDR3nt: TGCGCCAGCAGCCAAGATGCCCGTTACGGCTATGGCTACACCTTC
abundance: NA
v_gene: TRBV4-1
d_gene: NA
j_gene: TRBJ1-2

CDR3aa: CASSESNYEQYF
CDR3nt: TGCGCCAGCAGTGAGTCTAACTACGAGCAGTACTTC
abundance: NA
v_gene: TRBV10-1
d_gene: NA
j_gene: TRBJ2-7

CDR3aa: CASSIWDRWNTGELFF
CDR3nt: TGTGCCAGCAGCATATGGGACCGATGGAACACCGGGGAGCTGTTTTTT
abundance: NA
v_gene: TRBV7-8
d_gene: NA
j_gene: TRBJ2-2

CDR3aa: CASTPATNNSPLHF
CDR3nt: TGTGCCAGCACCCCAGCCACCAATAATTCACCCCTCCACTTT
abundance: once
v_gene: TRBV6-5
d_gene: NA
j_gene: TRBJ1-6

CDR3aa: CAWSAGGAGNIGQPQHF
CDR3nt: TGTGCCTGGAGTGCCGGGGGGGCCGGGAATATTGGTCAGCCCCAGCATTTT
abundance: NA
v_gene: TRBV30
d_gene: NA
j_gene: TRBJ1-5

CDR3aa: CASSGRTGNSYNEQFF
CDR3nt: TGTGCCAGCAGCGGACGGACAGGAAATTCCTACAATGAGCAGTTCTTC
abundance: NA
v_gene: TRBV9
d_gene: TRBD1
j_gene: TRBJ2-1

CDR3aa: CASSSRGETQYF
CDR3nt: TGTGCCAGTAGTTCTAGGGGGGAGACCCAGTACTTC
abundance: once
v_gene: TRBV19
d_gene: NA
j_gene: TRBJ2-5

CDR3aa: CASSLFRGQGIRGELFF
CDR3nt: TGCGCCAGCAGCTTATTCCGGGGACAGGGGATTAGAGGGGAGCTGTTTTTT
abundance: NA
v_gene: TRBV5-1
d_gene: TRBD1
j_gene: TRBJ2-2

CDR3aa: CASSLVTSLVYNEQFF
CDR3nt: TGCGCCAGCAGCTTGGTTACTTCCCTAGTCTACAATGAGCAGTTCTTC
abundance: once
v_gene: TRBV5-1
d_gene: NA
j_gene: TRBJ2-1

CDR3aa: CSVLAGPVDVTQYF
CDR3nt: TGCAGCGTTTTGGCGGGGCCGGTGGACGTAACCCAGTACTTC
abundance: NA
v_gene: TRBV29-1
d_gene: NA
j_gene: TRBJ2-5

CDR3aa: CAWSIQGADEQYF
CDR3nt: TGTGCCTGGAGTATACAGGGGGCGGACGAGCAGTACTTC
abundance: NA
v_gene: TRBV30
d_gene: TRBD1
j_gene: TRBJ2-7

CDR3aa: CASSMTVSTNEKLFF
CDR3nt: TGCGCCAGCAGCATGACAGTTTCAACTAATGAAAAACTGTTTTTT
abundance: NA
v_gene: TRBV5-1
d_gene: NA
j_gene: TRBJ1-4

CDR3aa: CASSSPGQASGELFF
CDR3nt: TGTGCCAGTAGTTCACCGGGACAGGCATCCGGGGAGCTGTTTTTT
abundance: NA
v_gene: TRBV19
d_gene: TRBD1
j_gene: TRBJ2-2

CDR3aa: CASNRDPRNYGYTF
CDR3nt: TGCGCCAGCAACCGGGACCCTAGGAACTATGGCTACACCTTC
abundance: once
v_gene: TRBV5-1
d_gene: NA
j_gene: TRBJ1-2

CDR3aa: CASGVNTGPYEQYF
CDR3nt: TGTGCTAGTGGTGTAAACACAGGGCCCTACGAGCAGTACTTC
abundance: NA
v_gene: TRBV12-5
d_gene: NA
j_gene: TRBJ2-7

CDR3aa: CASSLYRSDTGELFF
CDR3nt: TGTGCCAGCAGCTTGTACAGGTCCGACACCGGGGAGCTGTTTTTT
abundance: few
v_gene: TRBV5-6
d_gene: NA
j_gene: TRBJ2-2

CDR3aa: CASRASLSIYGYTF
CDR3nt: TGTGCCAGCAGGGCCTCATTAAGCATCTATGGCTACACCTTC
abundance: NA
v_gene: TRBV6-1
d_gene: NA
j_gene: TRBJ1-2

CDR3aa: CASSPGLGPGYF
CDR3nt: TGTGCCAGCAGCCCGGGGCTGGGCCCGGGGTACTTC
abundance: NA
v_gene: TRBV5-6
d_gene: NA
j_gene: TRBJ2-7

CDR3aa: CASSLLGGYGYTF
CDR3nt: TGTGCCAGCAGCTTACTCGGGGGGTATGGCTACACCTTC
abundance: NA
v_gene: TRBV7-8
d_gene: NA
j_gene: TRBJ1-2

CDR3aa: CASSFRLSYEQYF
CDR3nt: TGTGCCAGCAGCTTCCGGCTCTCCTACGAGCAGTACTTC
abundance: NA
v_gene: TRBV5-6
d_gene: NA
j_gene: TRBJ2-7

CDR3aa: CASNRLAGGREETQYF
CDR3nt: TGTGCCAGCAACCGACTAGCGGGGGGGCGGGAAGAGACCCAGTACTTC
abundance: few
v_gene: TRBV7-8
d_gene: TRBD2
j_gene: TRBJ2-5